This T cell receptor beta chain comes out of a study of CD8+CD57+ T cells in acquired aplastic anemia. In patients chosen for sequencing, flow cytometry had shown CD8+CD57+ cell expansion. Everyone among the patients had severe acquired aplastic anemia. Patients had received no therapy at the time of blood sampling. Study outcomes and limitations: Comparison of patients with controls identified around 31 shared CD8+ CDR3 sequences.

Germline V gene lookup returns CDR1 SGHRS and CDR2 YFSETQ. Between the trimmed V and J ends, which lost 1 base and 1 base, there was a span of 8 bases. There are 14 residues in the CDR3. At least ten counts were recorded for this clonotype. Its target is unknown. Investigators profiled TCR beta VDJ and CDR3 from genomic DNA template. TCRdb fed the reads into MiXCR, producing one record per CDR3 protein. The top ten clones hold about 1% of a sample with about 180,000 distinct CDR3 sequences, 40% to 50% of them seen once. This TCR was sampled from a human donor with aplastic anemia. The material sequenced was sorted CD4+, CD8+, or CD8+CD57+ T cells (not recorded which) from PBMCs. The chain couples TRBV5-1 to TRBJ1-2; D gene unclear. CDR3 region: CASSLPGDNYGYTF. The CDR3 DNA follows: TGCGCCAGCAGCTTGCCAGGAGATAACTATGGCTACACCTTC.